Below are 3 T cell receptor beta chains sequenced from a single sample in a study of blood T cell repertoires in COVID-19. Assay used: immunoSEQ multiplex PCR; TCRdb lists only in-frame clones, some missing. The table includes around 88,000 clones, more than 85% detected once. Sequencing was done on a sample of peripheral blood. Receptors originate from a man in his sixties with acute or convalescent COVID-19.

The V gene is TRBV19, the J gene TRBJ1-3; maybe TRBD1 (6 bases). V lost 3 bases, J lost 14 bases, and 11 bases lay in between. This CDR3 is built from 11 residues. Germline V gene lookup returns CDR1 LNHDA and CDR2 SQIVND (reference sequence). Here the CDR3 DNA reads TGTGCCAGTAGTATTTCCGGGACATTATATTTT. It encodes CASSISGTLYF.

The chain combines TRBV7-2 with TRBJ1-3; the D is unclear. V lost 0 bases, J lost 4 bases, and 4 bases lay in between. CDR1 SGHTA and CDR2 FQGNSA come from the germline V gene. The CDR3 is 13 amino acids. In DNA, the CDR3 is TGTGCCAGCAGCTTAGCCCCAGGAAACACCATATATTTT. Its protein is CASSLAPGNTIYF. Combining the CDR3 with reference TRBV7-2 and TRBJ1-3 gives the whole variable domain GAGVSQSPSNKVTEKGKDVELRCDPISGHTALYWYRQSLGQGLEFLIYFQGNSAPDKSGLPSDRFSAERTGGSVSTLTIQRTQQEDSAVYLCASSLAPGNTIYFGEGSWLTVV.

The chain links TRBV6-5 to TRBJ1-5, with D uncertain. This CDR3 is 15 amino acids long. Germline CDR1 reads MNHEY; CDR2 reads SVGAGI. V was trimmed by 6 bases and J by 6 bases, leaving 18 bases between them. The CDR3 here is CASSSTIGEGQPQHF. CDR3 DNA sequence: TGTGCCAGCAGCTCAACTATCGGGGAGGGTCAGCCCCAGCATTTT.